One and the same sample provided the 18 T cell receptor beta chains below, sequenced in a study of cytotoxic CD8 clonotypes in ibrutinib-treated CLL. The assay was immunoSEQ multiplex PCR, and TCRdb's table has in-frame clones only and misses some. The table includes some 10,000 clones, 75% to 85% detected once. The source material was PBMCs, sampled at disease progression, from a patient treated with ibrutinib. Every receptor here comes from a human donor with chronic lymphocytic leukemia.

This chain joins TRBV18 and TRBJ2-1; D is ambiguous. The germline V gene has CDR1 KGHSH and CDR2 LQKENI. V was trimmed by 1 base and J by 0 bases, leaving 10 bases between them. CDR3 length: 16 residues. The CDR3 is CASSPLKDHSYNEQFF. For the CDR3, the DNA is TGTGCCAGCTCACCACTCAAGGACCACTCCTACAATGAGCAGTTCTTC. Variable domain in full (rest from reference TRBV18 and TRBJ2-1): NAGVMQNPRHLVRRRGQEARLRCSPMKGHSHVYWYRQLPEEGLKFMVYLQKENIIDESGMPKERFSAEFPKEGPSILRIQQVVRGDSAAYFCASSPLKDHSYNEQFFGPGTRLTVL.

This chain links TRBV4-2 with TRBJ2-1; either TRBD1 or TRBD2 may supply D (5 bases each). CDR3 length: 15 residues. Trimming took 4 bases from V and 2 from J, leaving 12 bases between them. CDR1 is LGHNA and CDR2 is YNFKEQ in the germline V gene. The CDR3 bases are TGTGCCAGCAGCCGTTCGAGGGACCCCTACAATGAGCAGTTCTTC. Translating gives CASSRSRDPYNEQFF.

V gene TRBV6-1 combines with J gene TRBJ1-5; D perhaps matches TRBD1 (6 bases). In germline, CDR1 is MNHNS, CDR2 SASEGT. V dropped 10 bases and J dropped 3 bases, with 19 bases sitting between them. The CDR3 is 15 amino acids. The CDR3 DNA reads as TGTGCCACCACGGAGGGGGTTTTTCCCAATCAGCCCCAGCATTTT. This translates into CATTEGVFPNQPQHF.

The J gene is TRBJ2-3, the V gene TRBV4-2; tentatively, D is TRBD1 or TRBD2 (6 bases each). This CDR3 contains 15 residues. Trimming removed 1 base at V and 5 bases at J, with 13 bases between. Germline loops: CDR1 LGHNA, CDR2 YNFKEQ. This chain's CDR3 is CASSQAGAPEDTQYF. DNA for the CDR3: TGTGCCAGCAGCCAAGCGGGGGCTCCGGAAGATACGCAGTATTTT.

The chain is built from TRBV10-3 and TRBJ1-4, with D perhaps matching TRBD1 (6 bases). From germline, CDR1 is ENHRY and CDR2 SYGVKD. V gave up 2 bases and J gave up 5 bases, with 9 bases separating them. The CDR3 contains 14 residues. This CDR3 is CAISEMGGNEKLFF. The CDR3 DNA reads TGTGCCATCAGTGAGATGGGGGGCAATGAAAAACTGTTTTTT.

The V and J genes are TRBV7-9 and TRBJ1-2; D is uncertain. The CDR3 runs 14 residues. Trimming took off 5 bases at V and 1 base at J, with 11 bases between the two ends. Looked up from germline, CDR1 is SEHNR and CDR2 is FQNEAQ (reference sequence). In DNA, the CDR3 is TGTGCCAGCAGCGGCCGTGACCGTAACTATGGCTACACCTTC. Amino acids: CASSGRDRNYGYTF. The complete variable domain, with remaining parts taken from reference TRBV7-9 and TRBJ1-2, reads DTGVSQNPRHKITKRGQNVTFRCDPISEHNRLYWYRQTLGQGPEFLTYFQNEAQLEKSRLLSDRFSAERPKGSFSTLEIQRTEQGDSAMYLCASSGRDRNYGYTFGSGTRLTVV.

In its sample, this clone was seen a few times. This sequence joins TRBV7-9 and TRBJ2-7; 7 bases match TRBD1. Trimming took 3 bases from V and 5 from J; bases not matched to a gene: 4. There are 13 residues in the CDR3. Germline V gene sequence: CDR1 SEHNR, CDR2 FQNEAQ (reference sequence). CDR3 sequence (DNA): TGTGCCAGCAGCTTGACAGGGATCCACGAGCAGTACTTC. Its protein is CASSLTGIHEQYF.

V usage is TRBV19 and J usage is TRBJ1-1; D gene unclear. Germline V gene lookup returns CDR1 LNHDA and CDR2 SQIVND (reference sequence). This CDR3 is 14 amino acids long. Trimming shortened V by 5 bases and J by 1 base, and 11 bases separated the two germline ends. The CDR3 coding sequence is TGTGCCAGTAGTGCGCCGAGCGAGAACACTGAAGCTTTCTTT. Translation gives CASSAPSENTEAFF.

J is TRBJ2-7 and V is TRBV30, with D unclear. Germline V gene data show CDR1 as GTSNPN and CDR2 as SVGIG (reference sequence). Trimming took off 6 bases at V and 4 bases at J, with 16 bases between the two ends. This CDR3 has 13 amino acids. CDR3 coding DNA: TGTGCCTGCAACGACGGAGTCAGGTACGAGCAGTACTTC. This codes for CACNDGVRYEQYF.

V gene TRBV2 combines with J gene TRBJ1-2, with TRBD1 matching 10 bases. CDR1 and CDR2 (germline): SNHLY, FYNNEI. V was clipped by 6 bases and J by 6 bases; unmatched bases: 7. The CDR3 has 14 residues. As DNA, the CDR3 is TGTGCCAGCAGGGAGATGACAGGGGGCAATGGCTACACCTTC. Amino acids: CASREMTGGNGYTF.

The V gene is TRBV19, the J gene TRBJ2-3, with TRBD1 identical over 7 bases. The junction had 4 bases not matched to a gene; V was cut back by 6 bases and J by 4 bases. Germline CDR1 and CDR2: LNHDA and SQIVND (reference sequence). The CDR3 extends over 13 amino acids. CDR3 loop: CASRITGADTQYF. Here the CDR3 DNA reads TGTGCCAGTAGGATCACAGGGGCAGATACGCAGTATTTT.

The chain has TRBV27 and TRBJ1-4, with 10 nucleotides matching TRBD1. Trimming at V came to 4 bases and at J to 5 bases, leaving 4 bases not matched to a gene. CDR3 size: 15 residues. Germline CDR1 and CDR2: MNHEY and SMNVEV (reference sequence). For the CDR3, the DNA is TGTGCCAGCAGTTCCTGGACAGGGGGGAATGAAAAACTGTTTTTT. Amino acid sequence: CASSSWTGGNEKLFF.

This clone was counted between two and nine times. This chain uses TRBV18 with TRBJ1-2; D unresolved. Trimming took off 2 bases at V and 4 bases at J, with 8 bases between the two ends. The CDR3 loop spans 13 amino acids. Germline V gene data show CDR1 as KGHSH and CDR2 as LQKENI. Here the CDR3 DNA reads TGTGCCAGCTCACCAAGCTCCGCCTATGGCTACACCTTC. Residues: CASSPSSAYGYTF.

J is TRBJ1-3 and V is TRBV14; 7 bases align to TRBD1. Germline assignment: CDR1 SGHDN and CDR2 FVKESK. The CDR3 spans 18 residues. J gave up 4 bases and V 3 bases, and 15 bases lay outside the gene matches. The CDR3, as DNA: TGTGCCAGCAGCCAGGGCTCCTTAGGGGGCAGCAACGGAAACACCATATATTTT. This sequence encodes CASSQGSLGGSNGNTIYF.

This chain joins TRBV5-6 and TRBJ1-6, with TRBD1 identical over 8 bases. This CDR3 is 13 amino acids long. V shed 4 bases and J 6 bases; nucleotides not matched to a gene: 0. Germline V CDR1 and CDR2: SGHDT, YYEEEE. The CDR3 region has the DNA TGTGCCAGCAGCGACAGGGGTAATTCACCCCTCCACTTT. Translation: CASSDRGNSPLHF.

V and J are TRBV30 and TRBJ2-5; TRBD2 is a possible D gene (6 bases). There are 16 residues in the CDR3. CDR1 GTSNPN and CDR2 SVGIG come from the germline V gene (reference sequence). The germline V and J ends were trimmed by 2 bases and 4 bases, with 20 bases remaining between them. CDR3: CAWSYPVRGMRETQYF. CDR3 bases: TGTGCCTGGAGTTACCCCGTCCGGGGGATGCGAGAGACCCAGTACTTC.

The chain recombines TRBV28 with TRBJ2-5, with no clear D. V was cut by 7 bases and J by 2 bases, with 8 bases left in between. The CDR3 runs 12 residues. The germline gives CDR1 MDHEN, CDR2 SYDVKM. DNA for the CDR3: TGTGCCAGCAAGACGAATCAAGAGACCCAGTACTTC. This encodes CASKTNQETQYF.

This clone has just one count. The chain carries TRBV18 and TRBJ1-2; no definite D call. This CDR3 spans 14 amino acids. Germline CDR1 is KGHSH and CDR2 is LQKENI. Trimming cost V 2 bases and J 4 bases, with 11 bases left between them. CDR3 region: CASSPGRAGYGYTF. CDR3 sequence (DNA): TGTGCCAGCTCACCAGGGAGGGCCGGCTATGGCTACACCTTC. The whole variable domain, remainder taken from reference TRBV18 and TRBJ1-2, is NAGVMQNPRHLVRRRGQEARLRCSPMKGHSHVYWYRQLPEEGLKFMVYLQKENIIDESGMPKERFSAEFPKEGPSILRIQQVVRGDSAAYFCASSPGRAGYGYTFGSGTRLTVV.